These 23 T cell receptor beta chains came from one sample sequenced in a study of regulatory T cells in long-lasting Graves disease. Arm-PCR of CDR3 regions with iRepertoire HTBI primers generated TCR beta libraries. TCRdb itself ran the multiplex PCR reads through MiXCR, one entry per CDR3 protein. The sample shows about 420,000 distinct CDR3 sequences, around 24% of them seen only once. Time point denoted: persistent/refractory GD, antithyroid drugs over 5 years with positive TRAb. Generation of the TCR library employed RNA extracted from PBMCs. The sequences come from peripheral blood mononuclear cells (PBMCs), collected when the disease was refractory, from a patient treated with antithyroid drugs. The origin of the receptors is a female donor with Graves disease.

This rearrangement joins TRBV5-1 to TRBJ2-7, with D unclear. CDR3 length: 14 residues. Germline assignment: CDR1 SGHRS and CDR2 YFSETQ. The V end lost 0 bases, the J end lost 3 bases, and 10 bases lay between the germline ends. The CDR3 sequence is CASSLAFFFYEQYF. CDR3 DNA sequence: TGCGCCAGCAGCTTGGCCTTCTTCTTCTACGAGCAGTACTTC.

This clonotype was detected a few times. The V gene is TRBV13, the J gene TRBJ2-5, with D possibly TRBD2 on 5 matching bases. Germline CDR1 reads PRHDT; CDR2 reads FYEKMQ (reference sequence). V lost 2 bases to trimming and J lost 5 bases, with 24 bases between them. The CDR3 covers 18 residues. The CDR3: CASSLSPRASTPRETQYF. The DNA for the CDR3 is TGTGCCAGCAGCTTATCGCCGAGGGCGTCCACCCCAAGGGAGACCCAGTACTTC.

The CDR3 nucleotides read TGTGCCAGCAGTACTCCCAATCAGCCCCAGCATTTT. This codes for CASSTPNQPQHF. V gene TRBV6-1 combines with J gene TRBJ1-5, with D unresolved. The CDR3 sequence is 12 residues long. Germline CDR1 is MNHNS and CDR2 is SASEGT. The V and J ends lost 5 bases and 3 bases respectively, with 5 bases between them.

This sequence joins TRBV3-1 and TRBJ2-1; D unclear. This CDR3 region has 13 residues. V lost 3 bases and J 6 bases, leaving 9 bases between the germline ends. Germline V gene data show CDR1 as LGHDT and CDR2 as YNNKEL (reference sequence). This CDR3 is CASSHRLVNEQFF. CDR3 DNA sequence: TGTGCCAGCAGCCACCGACTTGTCAATGAGCAGTTCTTC.

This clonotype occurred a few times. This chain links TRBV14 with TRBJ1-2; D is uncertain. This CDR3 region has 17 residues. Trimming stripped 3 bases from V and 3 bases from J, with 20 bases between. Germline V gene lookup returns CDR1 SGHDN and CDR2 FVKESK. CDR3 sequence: CASSQGVLLQRDYGYTF. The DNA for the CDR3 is TGTGCCAGCAGCCAGGGCGTCCTTTTACAGCGGGACTATGGCTACACCTTC. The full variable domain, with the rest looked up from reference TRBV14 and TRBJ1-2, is EAGVTQFPSHSVIEKGQTVTLRCDPISGHDNLYWYRRVMGKEIKFLLHFVKESKQDESGMPNNRFLAERTGGTYSTLKVQPAELEDSGVYFCASSQGVLLQRDYGYTFGSGTRLTVV.

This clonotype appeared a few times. CDR3 protein: CASSFEGAGETQYF. The CDR3, as DNA: TGTGCCAGCAGCTTCGAGGGGGCGGGAGAGACCCAGTACTTC. J is TRBJ2-5 and V is TRBV7-3, with 7 nucleotides matching TRBD1. The CDR3 runs to 14 residues. The germline V gene encodes CDR1 SGHTA and CDR2 FQGTGA. Trimming took 3 bases from V and 4 from J; bases not matched to a gene: 5.

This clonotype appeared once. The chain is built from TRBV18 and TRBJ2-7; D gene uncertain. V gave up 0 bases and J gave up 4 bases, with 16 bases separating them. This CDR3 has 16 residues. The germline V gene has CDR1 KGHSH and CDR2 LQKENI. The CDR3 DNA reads TGTGCCAGCTCACCACCGATTTCGGCGATGCCGTACGAGCAGTACTTC. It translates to CASSPPISAMPYEQYF.

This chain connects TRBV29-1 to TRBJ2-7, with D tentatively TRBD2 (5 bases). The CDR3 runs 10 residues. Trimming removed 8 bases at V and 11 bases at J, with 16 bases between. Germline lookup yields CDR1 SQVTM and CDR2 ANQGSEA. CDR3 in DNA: TGCAGCCGGGGTCGGGCAGCAAAGTACTTC. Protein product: CSRGRAAKYF.

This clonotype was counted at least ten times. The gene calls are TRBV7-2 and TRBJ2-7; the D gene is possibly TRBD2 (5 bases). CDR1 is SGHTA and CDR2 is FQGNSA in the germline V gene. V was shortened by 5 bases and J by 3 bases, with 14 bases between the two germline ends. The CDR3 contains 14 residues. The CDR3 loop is CASSPSRRDYEQYF. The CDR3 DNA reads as TGTGCCAGCAGCCCCTCTCGCCGGGACTACGAGCAGTACTTC.

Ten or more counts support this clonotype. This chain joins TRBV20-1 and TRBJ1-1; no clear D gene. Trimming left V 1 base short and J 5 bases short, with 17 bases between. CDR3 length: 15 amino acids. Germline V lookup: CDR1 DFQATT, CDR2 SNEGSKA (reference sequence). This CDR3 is CSARGYGRGNTEAFF. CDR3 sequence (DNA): TGCAGTGCTAGAGGTTATGGACGGGGAAATACTGAAGCTTTCTTT.

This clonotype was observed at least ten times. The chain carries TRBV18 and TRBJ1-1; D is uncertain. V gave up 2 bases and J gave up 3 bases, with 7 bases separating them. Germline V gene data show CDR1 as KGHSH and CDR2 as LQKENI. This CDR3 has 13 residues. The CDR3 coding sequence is TGTGCCAGCTCACCAGCCAGATACACTGAAGCTTTCTTT. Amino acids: CASSPARYTEAFF. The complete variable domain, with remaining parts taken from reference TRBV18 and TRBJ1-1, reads NAGVMQNPRHLVRRRGQEARLRCSPMKGHSHVYWYRQLPEEGLKFMVYLQKENIIDESGMPKERFSAEFPKEGPSILRIQQVVRGDSAAYFCASSPARYTEAFFGQGTRLTVV.

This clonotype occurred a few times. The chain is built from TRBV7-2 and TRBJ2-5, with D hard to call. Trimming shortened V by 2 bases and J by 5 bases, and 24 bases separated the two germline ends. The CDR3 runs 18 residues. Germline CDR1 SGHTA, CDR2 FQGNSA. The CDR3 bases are TGTGCCAGCAGCTTAAAGGAGTGGGCCAACCTCCTAAGGGAGACCCAGTACTTC. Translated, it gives CASSLKEWANLLRETQYF.

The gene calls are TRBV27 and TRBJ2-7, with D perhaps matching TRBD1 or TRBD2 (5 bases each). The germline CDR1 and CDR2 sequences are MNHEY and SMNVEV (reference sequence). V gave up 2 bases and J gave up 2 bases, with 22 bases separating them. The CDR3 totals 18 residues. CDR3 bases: TGTGCCAGCAGTTTAGTCAGTCCCAGAGGGGCGGCAGCCTACGAGCAGTACTTC. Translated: CASSLVSPRGAAAYEQYF.

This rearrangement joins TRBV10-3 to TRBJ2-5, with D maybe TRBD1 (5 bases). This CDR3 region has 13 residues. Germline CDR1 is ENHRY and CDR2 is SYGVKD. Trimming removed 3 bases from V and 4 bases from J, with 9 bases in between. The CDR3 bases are TGTGCCATCAGTGAAAGGGGCTTAGAGACCCAGTACTTC. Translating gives CAISERGLETQYF.

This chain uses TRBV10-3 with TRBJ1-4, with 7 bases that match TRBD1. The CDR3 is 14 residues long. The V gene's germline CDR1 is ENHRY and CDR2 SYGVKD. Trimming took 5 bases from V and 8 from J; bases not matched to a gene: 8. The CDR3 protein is CAISQGGQGEKLFF. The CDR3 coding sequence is TGTGCCATCAGTCAGGGGGGCCAAGGGGAAAAACTGTTTTTT.

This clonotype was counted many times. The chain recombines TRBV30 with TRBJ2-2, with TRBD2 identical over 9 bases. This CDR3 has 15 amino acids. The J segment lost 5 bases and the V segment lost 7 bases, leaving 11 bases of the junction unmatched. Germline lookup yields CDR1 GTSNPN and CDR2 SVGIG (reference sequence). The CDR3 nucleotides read TGTGCCTTAACCTTAGCGGGAGTAGAAACCGGGGAGCTGTTTTTT. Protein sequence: CALTLAGVETGELFF.

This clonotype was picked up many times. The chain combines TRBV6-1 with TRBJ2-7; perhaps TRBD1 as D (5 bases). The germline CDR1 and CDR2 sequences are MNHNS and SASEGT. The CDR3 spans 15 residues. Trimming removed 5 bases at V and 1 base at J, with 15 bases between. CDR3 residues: CASSNGRKGSYEQYF. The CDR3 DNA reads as TGTGCCAGCAGTAACGGACGGAAGGGGTCCTACGAGCAGTACTTC.

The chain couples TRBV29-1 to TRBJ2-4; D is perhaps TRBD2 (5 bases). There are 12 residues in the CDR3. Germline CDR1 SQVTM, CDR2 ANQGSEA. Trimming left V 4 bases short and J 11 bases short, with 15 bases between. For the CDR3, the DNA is TGCAGCGTTGCACCCGGGGAGCGAGTTCAGTACTTC. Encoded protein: CSVAPGERVQYF. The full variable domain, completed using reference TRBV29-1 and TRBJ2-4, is SAVISQKPSRDICQRGTSLTIQCQVDSQVTMMFWYRQQPGQSLTLIATANQGSEATYESGFVIDKFPISRPNLTFSTLTVSNMSPEDSSIYLCSVAPGERVQYFGAGTRLSVL.

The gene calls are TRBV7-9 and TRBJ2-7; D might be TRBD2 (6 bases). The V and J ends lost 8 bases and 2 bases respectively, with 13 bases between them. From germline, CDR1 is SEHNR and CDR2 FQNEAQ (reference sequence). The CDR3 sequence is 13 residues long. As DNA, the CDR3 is TGTGCCAGCGCTGTGGGGGAGGCCTACGAGCAGTACTTC. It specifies CASAVGEAYEQYF.

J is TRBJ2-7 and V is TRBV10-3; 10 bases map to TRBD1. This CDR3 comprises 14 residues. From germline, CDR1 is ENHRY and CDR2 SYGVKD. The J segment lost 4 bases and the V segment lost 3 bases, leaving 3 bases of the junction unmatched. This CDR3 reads CAISDPDRGYEQYF. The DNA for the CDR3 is TGTGCCATCAGTGATCCGGACAGGGGGTACGAGCAGTACTTC.

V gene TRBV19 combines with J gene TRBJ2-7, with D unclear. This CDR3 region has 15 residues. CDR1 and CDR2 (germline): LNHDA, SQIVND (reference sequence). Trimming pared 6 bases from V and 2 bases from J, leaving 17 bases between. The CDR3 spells CASSPGGWRTYEQYF. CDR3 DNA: TGTGCCAGTAGCCCGGGCGGCTGGAGAACCTACGAGCAGTACTTC.

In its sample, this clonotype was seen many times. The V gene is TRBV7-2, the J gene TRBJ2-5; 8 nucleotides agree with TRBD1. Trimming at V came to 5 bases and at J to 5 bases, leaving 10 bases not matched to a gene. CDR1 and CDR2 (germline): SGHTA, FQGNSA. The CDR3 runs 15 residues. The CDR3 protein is CASSQTGGRWETQYF. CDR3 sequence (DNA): TGTGCCAGCAGCCAAACAGGGGGAAGATGGGAGACCCAGTACTTC.

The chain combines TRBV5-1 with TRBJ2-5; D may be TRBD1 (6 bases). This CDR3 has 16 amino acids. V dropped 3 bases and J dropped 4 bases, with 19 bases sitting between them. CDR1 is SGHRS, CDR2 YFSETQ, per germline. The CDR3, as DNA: TGCGCCAGCAGCTCTACCATGAGGACAGATCGAGAGACCCAGTACTTC. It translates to CASSSTMRTDRETQYF.